The 17 T cell receptor beta chains given below trace back to one sample, sequenced in a study of blood T cell repertoires in COVID-19 (dated by TCRdb to 2018 to 2021). The method was the immunoSEQ multiplex PCR assay. TCRdb took this table from immuneACCESS and kept in-frame rearrangements with V and J called. Such tables lack part of the clones; where checked against another copy, unresolved V genes explain under half of the gap, and the rest is unexplained. The sample contains fewer than 150,000 clones, roughly 71% of them found a single time. Around 20% of the sample is taken by the ten largest. The material sequenced was peripheral blood. The source is a man older than 75 with acute or convalescent COVID-19.

V gene TRBV28 combines with J gene TRBJ2-5, with TRBD1 identical over 11 bases. Germline CDR1 MDHEN, CDR2 SYDVKM. With V trimmed by 5 bases and J by 2 bases, 13 bases remained unmatched. The CDR3 sequence is 18 residues long. In nucleotides, the CDR3 is TGTGCCAGCAGTCGAAGGGGACAGGGGGAGGGATGGCAAGAGACCCAGTACTTC. Translation gives CASSRRGQGEGWQETQYF. Combining the CDR3 with reference TRBV28 and TRBJ2-5 gives the whole variable domain DVKVTQSSRYLVKRTGEKVFLECVQDMDHENMFWYRQDPGLGLRLIYFSYDVKMKEKGDIPEGYSVSREKKERFSLILESASTNQTSMYLCASSRRGQGEGWQETQYFGPGTRLLVL.

The chain couples TRBV5-1 to TRBJ1-6; 7 positions match TRBD1. Germline lookup yields CDR1 SGHRS and CDR2 YFSETQ. This CDR3 contains 14 residues. V was pared by 3 bases and J by 7 bases, with 4 bases of the junction left unmatched. Here the CDR3 reads CASSSGTANSPLHF. CDR3 DNA: TGCGCCAGCAGCTCCGGGACAGCAAATTCACCCCTCCACTTT.

V and J are TRBV28 and TRBJ1-4, with D perhaps TRBD1 (5 bases). Germline V gene data show CDR1 as MDHEN and CDR2 as SYDVKM. This CDR3 is 13 amino acids long. The ends were cut back, 7 bases at V and 5 bases at J, with 11 bases in the middle. CDR3 region: CASNGQPNEKLFF. The CDR3, as DNA: TGTGCCAGCAACGGACAACCAAATGAAAAACTGTTTTTT.

The rearrangement joins TRBV3-1 (or the pseudogene TRBV3-2) to TRBJ2-4, with a possible D match to TRBD2 (6 bases). Germline values: CDR1 LGHDT, CDR2 YNNKEL (reference sequence). V lost 1 base and J lost 4, with 17 bases in between. This CDR3 spans 17 amino acids. The DNA of the CDR3 is TGTGCCAGCAGCCAAGGAGCAGGGAGGAGGCTTAAAAACATTCAGTACTTC. Translated: CASSQGAGRRLKNIQYF.

The chain employs TRBV4-1 and TRBJ1-6; no definite D call. V lost 0 bases and J 0 bases, leaving 12 bases between the germline ends. Germline V gene sequence: CDR1 MGHRA, CDR2 YSYEKL. The CDR3 runs 18 residues. Here the CDR3 DNA reads TGCGCCAGCAGCCAAGATCCCCCCAGGATCTCCTATAATTCACCCCTCCACTTT. It translates to CASSQDPPRISYNSPLHF.

The rearrangement links TRBV5-1 to TRBJ1-4; tentatively, D is TRBD1 (6 bases). This CDR3 is 16 amino acids long. Germline CDR1 SGHRS, CDR2 YFSETQ. Trimming took off 4 bases at V and 8 bases at J, with 21 bases between the two ends. CDR3 sequence (DNA): TGCGCCAGCAGCGGCCAGGGCAGGGGTGGGGACGAAAAACTGTTTTTT. Protein product: CASSGQGRGGDEKLFF.

As regards this clone: One junction end disagrees with the germline gene, perhaps due to a read error. This chain uses TRBV19 with TRBJ2-2; 8 nucleotides match TRBD2. The CDR3 extends over 15 amino acids. The germline V gene has CDR1 LNHDA and CDR2 SQIVND (reference sequence). CDR3 sequence (DNA): TGTGCCAGTACCCGGGGGGGGCCGAAAACCGGGGAGCTGTTTTTT. This sequence encodes CASTRGGPKTGELFF.

V and J are TRBV7-2 and TRBJ2-7; maybe TRBD1 (6 bases). Germline V gives CDR1 SGHTA, CDR2 FQGNSA. The V and J ends lost 0 bases and 6 bases respectively, with 15 bases between them. The CDR3 loop spans 15 amino acids. The CDR3 reads CASSLAGPEGGEQYF. The CDR3 DNA reads as TGTGCCAGCAGCTTAGCGGGGCCGGAAGGGGGCGAGCAGTACTTC. The variable domain in full, completed from reference TRBV7-2 and TRBJ2-7, reads GAGVSQSPSNKVTEKGKDVELRCDPISGHTALYWYRQSLGQGLEFLIYFQGNSAPDKSGLPSDRFSAERTGGSVSTLTIQRTQQEDSAVYLCASSLAGPEGGEQYFGPGTRLTVT.

The J gene is TRBJ1-2, the V gene TRBV12-3 or TRBV12-4; weak D call: TRBD1 (6 bases). Between the trimmed V and J ends, which lost 5 bases and 6 bases, there was a span of 13 bases. This CDR3 is 13 amino acids long. CDR3 sequence: CASSRRGADGYTF. The CDR3 region has the DNA TGTGCCAGCAGTCGACGGGGGGCGGATGGCTACACCTTC.

The chain carries TRBV3-1 (or the pseudogene TRBV3-2) and TRBJ2-3; TRBD2 matches 14 bases. The CDR3 has 19 residues. The ends lost 5 bases at V and 6 bases at J; junction bases unmatched: 16. The germline CDR1 and CDR2 sequences are LGHDT and YNNKEL (reference sequence). The CDR3 nucleotides are TGTGCCAGCAGCTCCCCCGGGACTAGCGGGGGAACTGGGGGGGATACGCAGTATTTT. Amino acids: CASSSPGTSGGTGGDTQYF.

The J gene is TRBJ1-2, the V gene TRBV29-1, with 7 bases aligning to TRBD1. CDR1 is SQVTM, CDR2 ANQGSEA, per germline. The CDR3 runs to 11 residues. DNA for the CDR3: TGCACGACAGGGACAGACGGTGGCTACACCTTC. This encodes CTTGTDGGYTF.

This clone was seen more than once but under ten times. The rearrangement uses TRBV7-8 and TRBJ2-3; D is unresolved. The CDR3 covers 13 residues. Trimming cost V 1 base and J 5 bases, with 7 bases left between them. Germline CDR1 SGHVS, CDR2 FQNEAQ. CDR3 in amino acids: CASSLDSRDTQYF. DNA for the CDR3: TGTGCCAGCAGCTTAGACTCACGAGATACGCAGTATTTT.

A few counts support this clone. V usage is TRBV6-5 and J usage is TRBJ2-1; 14 bases are a match to TRBD2. The germline V gene has CDR1 MNHEY and CDR2 SVGAGI. This CDR3 contains 15 residues. V lost 6 bases, J lost 4 bases, and 2 bases stayed unmatched. DNA of the CDR3: TGTGCCAGCAGCTGGACTAGCGGGGGGTACAATGAGCAGTTCTTC. Translating gives CASSWTSGGYNEQFF.

The chain combines TRBV5-1 with TRBJ2-3, with D perhaps TRBD1 (5 bases). Deletions cut 2 bases from V and 2 bases from J, with 9 bases between. The CDR3 is made up of 14 amino acids. Germline CDR1 reads SGHRS; CDR2 reads YFSETQ. The DNA for the CDR3 is TGCGCCAGCAGCTTCGGACAAATCACAGATACGCAGTATTTT. This gives the protein CASSFGQITDTQYF.

The chain carries TRBV5-1 and TRBJ2-1, with 13 bases lining up with TRBD2. After removal of 5 bases from V and 8 bases from J, the junction contained 13 bases not matched to a gene. This CDR3 has 17 residues. Germline loops: CDR1 SGHRS, CDR2 YFSETQ. The DNA of the CDR3 is TGCGCCAGCAGACTTTTCAAGGGGACTAGCGGGGCTCATGAGCAGTTCTTC. It specifies CASRLFKGTSGAHEQFF.

The rearrangement uses TRBV28 and TRBJ1-4; tentatively, D is TRBD1 (6 bases). The CDR3 sequence is 14 residues long. Germline values: CDR1 MDHEN, CDR2 SYDVKM. V lost 6 bases to trimming and J lost 0 bases, with 8 bases between them. CDR3 DNA: TGTGCCAGCAGGGACAGTGCAACTAATGAAAAACTGTTTTTT. Translated, it gives CASRDSATNEKLFF.

The chain employs TRBV27 and TRBJ1-4, with TRBD1 as a possible D gene (6 bases). The CDR3 is 13 amino acids. From germline, CDR1 is MNHEY and CDR2 SMNVEV (reference sequence). V was clipped by 10 bases and J by 3 bases, with 12 bases between them. This chain's CDR3 is CAIGQRSNEKLFF. In DNA form, the CDR3 reads TGTGCCATTGGACAGAGGTCTAATGAAAAACTGTTTTTT.